This TCR beta chain is from a study of control samples from healthy donors and cancer patients. V trimming: 5 bases; J trimming: 7 bases; junction bases outside the gene matches: 14. Germline CDR1 SGHRS, CDR2 YFSETQ. This CDR3 is built from 17 residues. Libraries were prepared by immunoSEQ multiplex PCR; TCRdb keeps only in-frame clonotypes and omits some of them. The sample has 200,000 or so clones, around 94% seen once. Sequencing used blood. The TCR comes from a man aged 45-60 years in good health. The V gene is TRBV5-1, the J gene TRBJ1-6; 8 nucleotides match TRBD1. CDR3 DNA sequence: TGCGCCAGCAGGCAGGGACAGGCGGGGATAATAAATTCACCCCTCCACTTT. Amino acid sequence: CASRQGQAGIINSPLHF.